The clone carrying this T cell receptor beta chain turned up a few times. Its antigen is still unknown. From germline, CDR1 is SGHVS and CDR2 FNYEAQ. This CDR3 has 15 amino acids. V was shortened by 5 bases and J by 2 bases, with 13 bases between the two germline ends. The sample belongs to a study of cytomegalovirus exposure and HLA in healthy donors. General study findings and limits: Excluded were some V segments that proved indistinguishable, including TRBV6-2 and TRBV6-3. It was approximately 170 TCR beta chains that were listed as cytomegalovirus-associated.

Primers included in the PCR were 60 Vbeta and 13 Jbeta primers. Profiling relied on immunoSEQ multiplex PCR, and the TCRdb table lists in-frame clones only, not all of them. The sample records some 140,000 clones, approximately 61% being singletons. The TCR comes from a human donor in good health. This chain uses TRBV7-6 with TRBJ2-1; maybe TRBD1 (6 bases). Material: PBMCs. The CDR3 reads CASSLGTYPYNEQFF. The CDR3 DNA sequence: TGTGCCAGCAGCCTCGGGACATACCCCTACAATGAGCAGTTCTTC.